Presented here are 27 T cell receptor beta chains from one specimen sequenced in a study of blood T cell repertoires in COVID-19. Only in-frame clones appear in the TCRdb table, and some are missing; sequencing was by immunoSEQ multiplex PCR. Seen here are about 240,000 clones, roughly 86% observed once, and the top ten hold about 9.4%. Sequenced input: peripheral blood. These receptor sequences come from a woman aged 45-60 years with COVID-19, enrolled during active disease.

This clone appeared a single time. J is TRBJ2-5 and V is TRBV18, with a tentative D call TRBD1 (6 bases). The CDR3 is 13 amino acids. The germline V and J ends were trimmed by 9 bases and 5 bases, with 16 bases remaining between them. The germline CDR1 and CDR2 sequences are KGHSH and LQKENI. CDR3 DNA sequence: TGTGCCAGTTACAGGGATCTGGGCGAGACCCAGTACTTC. Protein product: CASYRDLGETQYF.

V is TRBV23-1 and J is TRBJ2-4, with 8 nucleotides matching TRBD2. TRBV23-1 is identified as an open reading frame with a role that is uncertain. The J segment lost 4 bases and the V segment lost 11 bases, leaving 10 bases of the junction unmatched. The CDR3 sequence is 14 residues long. The CDR3 nucleotides are TGCGCCCGGCGGGGGGAGGATTGGAAAAACATTCAGTACTTC. It yields the protein CARRGEDWKNIQYF.

A single count supports this clone. This sequence joins TRBV11-3 and TRBJ1-2; 7 bases are a match to TRBD1. Germline V gene data show CDR1 as SGHNT and CDR2 as YENEEA. The length of the CDR3 is 17 residues. Unmatched junction bases numbered 13, after V lost 3 bases and J lost 3 bases. CDR3 nucleotides: TGTGCCAGCAGCTTTCCGGCTACAGGGGCCGCACACTATGGCTACACCTTC. It specifies CASSFPATGAAHYGYTF.

This chain connects TRBV5-4 to TRBJ1-2; D remains unclear. Looked up from germline, CDR1 is SGHNT and CDR2 is YYREEE (reference sequence). The CDR3 has 12 residues. The V gene lost 0 bases and the J gene lost 7 bases, with 7 bases spanning the gap. The CDR3 reads CASSLDGGGYTF. Here the CDR3 DNA reads TGTGCCAGCAGCTTGGATGGCGGTGGCTACACCTTC. Variable domain in full (rest from reference TRBV5-4 and TRBJ1-2): ETGVTQSPTHLIKTRGQQVTLRCSSQSGHNTVSWYQQALGQGPQFIFQYYREEENGRGNFPPRFSGLQFPNYSSELNVNALELDDSALYLCASSLDGGGYTFGSGTRLTVV.

The chain couples TRBV5-1 to TRBJ2-1; D gene uncertain. CDR3 size: 13 residues. Germline CDR1 and CDR2: SGHRS and YFSETQ. Trimming removed 0 bases from V and 7 bases from J, with 8 bases in between. This chain's CDR3 is CASSLGPINEQFF. CDR3 DNA: TGCGCCAGCAGCTTGGGGCCGATTAATGAGCAGTTCTTC. The entire variable domain, with the rest obtained from reference TRBV5-1 and TRBJ2-1, is as follows: KAGVTQTPRYLIKTRGQQVTLSCSPISGHRSVSWYQQTPGQGLQFLFEYFSETQRNKGNFPGRFSGRQFSNSRSEMNVSTLELGDSALYLCASSLGPINEQFFGPGTRLTVL.

The V gene is TRBV5-4, the J gene TRBJ2-7, with a tentative D call TRBD1 (6 bases). Germline V gene sequence: CDR1 SGHNT, CDR2 YYREEE (reference sequence). The CDR3 is 16 residues long. Trimming took 0 bases from V and 0 from J, leaving 13 bases between them. DNA for the CDR3: TGTGCCAGCAGCTTGGAACCGGGACAAAACTCCTACGAGCAGTACTTC. It encodes CASSLEPGQNSYEQYF.

The chain employs TRBV23-1 and TRBJ2-2; a weak D match, TRBD1 (6 bases). TRBV23-1 carries the ORF label, with uncertain function. This CDR3 has 15 residues. V was trimmed by 6 bases and J by 4 bases, leaving 15 bases between them. The CDR3 sequence: CASRSGARGTGELFF. The CDR3 DNA follows: TGCGCCAGCAGATCAGGGGCGCGTGGCACCGGGGAGCTGTTTTTT.

The chain uses TRBV6-6 and TRBJ2-7; D gene unclear. Germline CDR1 is MNHNY and CDR2 is SVGAGI (reference sequence). Trimming took off 8 bases at V and 5 bases at J, with 10 bases between the two ends. The CDR3 covers 11 residues. The CDR3 region is CASGSGNEQYF. CDR3 nucleotides: TGTGCCAGCGGGTCAGGAAACGAGCAGTACTTC.

The CDR3 region has the DNA TGTGCCGTCCAGCGGTTGGCGGGGGGGCCAGAGACCCAGTACTTC. Translated: CAVQRLAGGPETQYF. The V gene is TRBV5-4, the J gene TRBJ2-5, with 9 bases matching TRBD2. V trimming: 10 bases; J trimming: 4 bases; junction bases outside the gene matches: 14. The CDR3 runs 15 residues. Germline-derived CDR1 and CDR2 are SGHNT and YYREEE (reference sequence).

The chain employs TRBV3-1 (or the pseudogene TRBV3-2) and TRBJ1-2; D possibly corresponds to TRBD1 (5 bases). With 4 bases removed from V and 4 bases from J, the gap between germline ends came to 10 bases. The CDR3 extends over 13 amino acids. Germline CDR1 reads LGHDT; CDR2 reads YNNKEL (reference sequence). The CDR3 nucleotides read TGTGCCAGCAGCCCATTAGGGGCCTATGGCTACACCTTC. It specifies CASSPLGAYGYTF.

This chain uses TRBV7-8 with TRBJ1-6, with TRBD1 as a possible D gene (6 bases). This CDR3 spans 14 amino acids. Germline V gene sequence: CDR1 SGHVS, CDR2 FQNEAQ. The V end lost 0 bases, the J end lost 10 bases, and 10 bases lay between the germline ends. The CDR3 bases are TGTGCCAGCAGCTTAGCGAAGGGGACATCACCCCTCCACTTT. Residues: CASSLAKGTSPLHF.

The chain couples TRBV30 to TRBJ2-7, with D maybe TRBD2 (6 bases). The CDR3 sequence is 13 residues long. CDR1 is GTSNPN, CDR2 SVGIG, per germline (reference sequence). V was trimmed by 5 bases and J by 3 bases, leaving 14 bases between them. CDR3 bases: TGTGCCTGGGGGATTAGCGGAGGCTACGAGCAGTACTTC. It translates to CAWGISGGYEQYF.

The chain is built from TRBV4-1 and TRBJ1-1, with D tentatively TRBD1 (5 bases). The V end lost 2 bases, the J end lost 0 bases, and 16 bases lay between the germline ends. CDR3 length equals 17 residues. Germline V gene data show CDR1 as MGHRA and CDR2 as YSYEKL. As DNA, the CDR3 is TGCGCCAGCAGCCAAATTCCCCTGACAGTGATGAACACTGAAGCTTTCTTT. Its translation: CASSQIPLTVMNTEAFF.

The chain carries TRBV19 and TRBJ1-1; 8 bases line up with TRBD1. Per the germline V gene, CDR1 is LNHDA and CDR2 is SQIVND (reference sequence). Trimming cost V 11 bases and J 12 bases; bases outside gene matches: 17. This CDR3 is 13 amino acids long. The CDR3 loop is CACALEAGGETFF. The DNA of the CDR3 is TGTGCCTGCGCGCTCGAAGCAGGGGGCGAAACTTTCTTT. The full variable domain, rest sourced from reference TRBV19 and TRBJ1-1, is DGGITQSPKYLFRKEGQNVTLSCEQNLNHDAMYWYRQDPGQGLRLIYYSQIVNDFQKGDIAEGYSVSREKKESFPLTVTSAQKNPTAFYLCACALEAGGETFFGQGTRLTVV.

The rearrangement joins TRBV5-4 to TRBJ1-2; tentative D call: TRBD1 (5 bases). This CDR3 contains 13 residues. Germline loops: CDR1 SGHNT, CDR2 YYREEE (reference sequence). The ends were cut back, 6 bases at V and 5 bases at J, with 14 bases in the middle. The CDR3: CASTLRRGYGYTF. DNA of the CDR3: TGTGCCAGCACCCTGAGGCGGGGGTATGGCTACACCTTC.

V and J are TRBV27 and TRBJ2-2; tentatively, D is TRBD2 (5 bases). Trimming pared 5 bases from V and 3 bases from J, leaving 19 bases between. The germline V gene encodes CDR1 MNHEY and CDR2 SMNVEV (reference sequence). This CDR3 is 17 amino acids long. The DNA for the CDR3 is TGTGCCAGCAGTCCAGCTGCTGTAGGAGGACACACCGGGGAGCTGTTTTTT. Its translation is CASSPAAVGGHTGELFF.

V and J are TRBV19 and TRBJ1-1; D is undetermined. The CDR3 extends over 13 amino acids. From germline, CDR1 is LNHDA and CDR2 SQIVND (reference sequence). V lost 3 bases and J lost 1, with 6 bases in between. The CDR3 coding sequence is TGTGCCAGTAGTATGTTTCGGAACACTGAAGCTTTCTTT. This encodes CASSMFRNTEAFF.

V is TRBV7-2 and J is TRBJ2-2; the D gene is possibly TRBD2 (7 bases). The V gene's germline CDR1 is SGHTA and CDR2 FQGNSA. The CDR3 extends over 16 amino acids. Trimming stripped 0 bases from V and 5 bases from J, with 13 bases between. CDR3 region: CASSLAGGAATGELFF. CDR3 nucleotides: TGTGCCAGCAGCTTAGCAGGGGGGGCGGCTACCGGGGAGCTGTTTTTT.

This chain connects TRBV5-8 to TRBJ2-7; the match to TRBD1 covers 9 bases. This CDR3 has 15 residues. The V gene end was trimmed by 2 bases and the J gene end by 2 bases; junction bases not matched to a gene: 5. In germline, CDR1 is SGHTS, CDR2 YDEGEE. The DNA for the CDR3 is TGTGCCAGCAGCTTCTCCGACAGGGGGACCTACGAGCAGTACTTC. This sequence encodes CASSFSDRGTYEQYF.

The chain joins TRBV6-4 to TRBJ1-1, with TRBD1 matching 9 bases. The V gene's germline CDR1 is MRHNA and CDR2 SNTAGT. V shed 4 bases, J shed 4 bases, and the junction held 1 base outside the gene matches. The CDR3 runs 13 residues. CDR3 loop: CASSVTGGTEAFF. Written as DNA, the CDR3 is TGTGCCAGCAGTGTGACAGGGGGCACTGAAGCTTTCTTT.

Turning to this clone: Other DNA sequences of this sample code for an identical CDR3. The chain links TRBV19 to TRBJ1-5; TRBD1 agrees at 7 bases. CDR3 length: 15 amino acids. After removal of 5 bases from V and 11 bases from J, the junction contained 15 bases not matched to a gene. Germline assignment: CDR1 LNHDA and CDR2 SQIVND (reference sequence). CDR3 sequence (DNA): TGTGCCAGTAGTGCCACGACAGGGAGTAGGGGAACCCAGCATTTT. It specifies CASSATTGSRGTQHF.

The rearrangement uses TRBV14 and TRBJ1-2; D might be TRBD1 (6 bases). The length of the CDR3 is 13 residues. Trimming cost V 6 bases and J 2 bases, with 10 bases left between them. Germline assignment: CDR1 SGHDN and CDR2 FVKESK. The CDR3 DNA follows: TGTGCCAGCAGTTCTGGACAGAACTATGGCTACACCTTC. Translated, it gives CASSSGQNYGYTF.

This clone was detected only a few times. The CDR3 is CASSQDGTQYQPQHF. CDR3 nucleotide sequence: TGTGCCAGCAGCCAAGATGGCACCCAATATCAGCCCCAGCATTTT. The chain uses TRBV3-1 (or the pseudogene TRBV3-2) and TRBJ1-5; D not resolved. CDR1 LGHDT and CDR2 YNNKEL come from the germline V gene (reference sequence). The CDR3 consists of 15 residues. The ends were cut back, 0 bases at V and 5 bases at J, with 11 bases in the middle.

V and J are TRBV23-1 and TRBJ2-5; TRBD1 aligns across 7 bases. TRBV23-1 is marked as an open reading frame, function uncertain. V gave up 0 bases and J gave up 5 bases; unmatched junction bases: 9. CDR3 size: 16 residues. The CDR3 protein is CASSQSRGPVGETQYF. The CDR3, as DNA: TGCGCCAGCAGTCAATCAAGGGGGCCAGTTGGGGAGACCCAGTACTTC.

The CDR3 protein is CASSRKETVDRGRETQYF. The CDR3 region has the DNA TGTGCCAGCAGCCGGAAAGAAACTGTGGACAGGGGAAGAGAGACCCAGTACTTC. The rearrangement uses TRBV5-8 and TRBJ2-5; TRBD1 matches 9 bases. In germline, CDR1 is SGHTS, CDR2 YDEGEE. V dropped 4 bases and J dropped 4; count of bases not matched to a gene: 17. The CDR3 has 18 residues.

This chain connects TRBV27 to TRBJ1-6; tentatively, D is TRBD1 (6 bases). The V gene lost 7 bases and the J gene lost 6 bases, with 16 bases spanning the gap. Germline V gene lookup returns CDR1 MNHEY and CDR2 SMNVEV (reference sequence). This CDR3 contains 15 residues. This chain's CDR3 is CASTLQGSRNSPLHF. DNA of the CDR3: TGTGCCAGCACCCTACAGGGTAGCCGTAATTCACCCCTCCACTTT.

The chain is built from TRBV29-1 and TRBJ2-1; no definite D call. Germline V CDR1 and CDR2: SQVTM, ANQGSEA. Trimming removed 1 base from V and 7 bases from J, with 8 bases in between. The CDR3 runs 12 residues. DNA of the CDR3: TGCAGCGTTGAAGGACTCGAGAATGAGCAGTTCTTC. Residues: CSVEGLENEQFF.